This is a list of T cell receptor beta chains from one sample in a study of blood T cell repertoires in COVID-19. Sequenced by immunoSEQ multiplex PCR; TCRdb stores in-frame clones only, minus some. In the table there are roughly 390,000 clones, roughly 85% of which are singletons. Sequenced sample: peripheral blood. Receptors were obtained from a woman between 18 and 29 years old with acute or convalescent COVID-19. Each CDR3 is given without its conserved first and last residue.

V gene: TRBV5-1
CDR3 length: 10
J gene: TRBJ2-1
CDR3 protein: ASSEQGHEQF

V gene: TRBV29-1
CDR3 length: 12
J gene: TRBJ2-1
CDR3 protein: SVERQGGYNEQF

V gene: TRBV4-2
CDR3 length: 13
J gene: TRBJ1-1
CDR3 protein: ASSQADSLNTEAF

V gene: TRBV4-1
CDR3 length: 18
J gene: TRBJ2-6
CDR3 protein: ASSHTPIEAGVSGANVLT

V gene: TRBV7-9
CDR3 length: 13
J gene: TRBJ2-3
CDR3 protein: ASSGTGGYRNTQY

V gene: TRBV19
CDR3 length: 11
J gene: TRBJ1-1
CDR3 protein: ASSIGGNTEAF

V gene: TRBV4-1
CDR3 length: 13
J gene: TRBJ1-2
CDR3 protein: ASSQISGSNYGYT

V gene: TRBV4-1
CDR3 length: 14
J gene: TRBJ2-1
CDR3 protein: ASSRAGTSANNEQF

V gene: TRBV19
CDR3 length: 15
J gene: TRBJ1-2
CDR3 protein: ASMRGGLISTNYGYT

V gene: TRBV10-1
CDR3 length: 10
J gene: TRBJ1-2
CDR3 protein: ASNTGSYGYT

V gene: TRBV28
CDR3 length: 12
J gene: TRBJ2-1
CDR3 protein: ASSFRTQYNEQF

V gene: TRBV9
CDR3 length: 10
J gene: TRBJ2-2
CDR3 protein: ASSVAGRELF

V gene: TRBV12-5
CDR3 length: 9
J gene: TRBJ1-5
CDR3 protein: ASGSNQPQH

V gene: TRBV5-6
CDR3 length: 12
J gene: TRBJ1-5
CDR3 protein: ASSFGTGNQPQH

V gene: TRBV19
CDR3 length: 10
J gene: TRBJ2-7
CDR3 protein: ASSMGLREQY

V gene: TRBV14
CDR3 length: 9
J gene: TRBJ1-3
CDR3 protein: ASGKGATIY

V gene: TRBV10-2
CDR3 length: 12
J gene: TRBJ2-3
CDR3 protein: AITPGQGTDTQY

V gene: TRBV5-6
CDR3 length: 14
J gene: TRBJ2-4
CDR3 protein: ASSSDAGTGYEGLG

V gene: TRBV4-2
CDR3 length: 13
J gene: TRBJ1-2
CDR3 protein: ASSQGTSRNYGYT

V gene: TRBV9
CDR3 length: 14
J gene: TRBJ2-2
CDR3 protein: ASSVGQIINTGELF

V gene: TRBV12-3/TRBV12-4
CDR3 length: 10
J gene: TRBJ2-7
CDR3 protein: ASSFQGYEQY

V gene: TRBV28
CDR3 length: 14
J gene: TRBJ2-2
CDR3 protein: ASSSVSGQRGGELF